This TCR beta chain was identified during a study of blood T cells in healthy people across ages. Trimming left V 1 base short and J 3 bases short, with 16 bases between. CDR1 SQVTM and CDR2 ANQGSEA come from the germline V gene. This CDR3 region has 15 residues. The table lists this clonotype with a few counts. With a J-beta primer mix and a sample-barcoded 5' primer, a second PCR ran about 6 to 11 cycles. One entry per CDR3 protein results from TCRdb running MiXCR on the 5' RACE reads. The sample has about 1.4 million distinct CDR3 sequences; 59% are singletons. The source is a man aged 18 to 35 in good health. The sample consisted of blood. V gene TRBV29-1 combines with J gene TRBJ2-7, with D tentatively TRBD1 or TRBD2 (6 bases each). CDR3 amino acids: CSVEAGRGGLYEQYF. The CDR3 coding sequence is TGCAGCGTTGAAGCAGGTAGAGGGGGGCTCTACGAGCAGTACTTC.